Following are 29 T cell receptor beta chains from one sample sequenced in a study of cytomegalovirus exposure and HLA in healthy donors. PCR primers comprised 60 Vbeta and 13 Jbeta primers. The protocol was immunoSEQ multiplex PCR, while the TCRdb copy is restricted to in-frame clones and leaves out a portion. In the table there are 150,000 to 200,000 clones, 70% to 80% of which are singletons. Sequenced material: PBMCs. These receptors were obtained from a woman aged 50 to 65 in good health and CMV-seronegative.

This chain joins TRBV7-2 and TRBJ2-5; 8 bases align to TRBD2. V was clipped by 6 bases and J by 4 bases; unmatched bases: 13. This CDR3 region has 16 residues. Germline CDR1 reads SGHTA; CDR2 reads FQGNSA. The CDR3 DNA is TGTGCCAGCAGACCACCCCCCCCGGGAGGGCCAGAGACCCAGTACTTC. Its protein product is CASRPPPPGGPETQYF.

The chain joins TRBV29-1 to TRBJ1-2; TRBD1 matches 10 bases. The CDR3 covers 12 residues. After removal of 7 bases from V and 5 bases from J, the junction contained 4 bases not matched to a gene. Germline CDR1 reads SQVTM; CDR2 reads ANQGSEA. The CDR3 protein is CSARTGGYGYTF. The DNA of the CDR3 is TGCAGCGCTAGGACAGGGGGTTATGGCTACACCTTC.

The genes are TRBV29-1 and TRBJ1-1; the match to TRBD1 covers 10 bases. CDR1 is SQVTM and CDR2 is ANQGSEA in the germline V gene. Germline trimming cut 1 base from V and 11 bases from J; bases unmatched to any gene: 4. The CDR3 runs to 12 residues. The CDR3 region has the DNA TGCAGCGTTGAAGGGGACAGGGGATGGGCTTTCTTT. It yields the protein CSVEGDRGWAFF.

The chain has TRBV6-5 and TRBJ1-1; maybe TRBD1 (5 bases). Germline-derived CDR1 and CDR2 are MNHEY and SVGAGI. Trimming removed 6 bases from V and 2 bases from J, with 16 bases in between. CDR3 length: 15 residues. The CDR3 nucleotides read TGTGCCAGCAGACCACATCAGGGAGGAAACACTGAAGCTTTCTTT. Amino acids: CASRPHQGGNTEAFF.

The CDR3 protein is CASSLIKGASNSPLHF. CDR3 nucleotides: TGTGCCAGCAGCCTCATAAAAGGGGCGTCCAATTCACCCCTCCACTTT. This chain joins TRBV7-9 and TRBJ1-6; D may be TRBD1 (5 bases). This CDR3 comprises 16 residues. CDR1 and CDR2 (germline): SEHNR, FQNEAQ (reference sequence). Trimming stripped 5 bases from V and 7 bases from J, with 18 bases between.

The V and J genes are TRBV2 and TRBJ2-1, with 10 bases fitting TRBD1. V shed 4 bases and J 1 base; nucleotides not matched to a gene: 1. This CDR3 region has 15 residues. CDR1 SNHLY and CDR2 FYNNEI come from the germline V gene. The CDR3 sequence is CASSVGQGSYNEQFF. CDR3 bases: TGTGCCAGCAGTGTGGGACAGGGGTCCTACAATGAGCAGTTCTTC. Complete variable domain (other parts from reference TRBV2 and TRBJ2-1): EPEVTQTPSHQVTQMGQEVILRCVPISNHLYFYWYRQILGQKVEFLVSFYNNEISEKSEIFDDQFSVERPDGSNFTLKIRSTKLEDSAMYFCASSVGQGSYNEQFFGPGTRLTVL.

The rearrangement joins TRBV9 to TRBJ2-2; 12 nucleotides match TRBD1. With V trimmed by 2 bases and J by 5 bases, 1 base remained unmatched. Per germline, CDR1 SGDLS and CDR2 YYNGEE. The CDR3 loop spans 15 amino acids. For the CDR3, the DNA is TGTGCCAGCAGCGTGGGACAGGGGGCAACCGGGGAGCTGTTTTTT. Translating gives CASSVGQGATGELFF.

The chain links TRBV5-1 to TRBJ2-2, with 11 nucleotides matching TRBD1. The J segment lost 6 bases and the V segment lost 0 bases, leaving 4 bases of the junction unmatched. The germline V gene encodes CDR1 SGHRS and CDR2 YFSETQ. This CDR3 is built from 16 residues. CDR3 protein: CASSLAGQGGAGELFF. The CDR3 DNA reads TGCGCCAGCAGCTTGGCGGGACAGGGGGGAGCCGGGGAGCTGTTTTTT.

V usage is TRBV29-1 and J usage is TRBJ2-4; possible D gene TRBD2, 6 bases. The CDR3 loop spans 13 amino acids. V was pared by 7 bases and J by 4 bases, with 14 bases between. CDR1 and CDR2 (germline): SQVTM, ANQGSEA. In DNA, the CDR3 is TGCAGCGGGGGGGTGGGGGTAAAAAACATTCAGTACTTC. Translating gives CSGGVGVKNIQYF. Based on the CDR3 plus reference TRBV29-1 and TRBJ2-4, the full variable domain is SAVISQKPSRDICQRGTSLTIQCQVDSQVTMMFWYRQQPGQSLTLIATANQGSEATYESGFVIDKFPISRPNLTFSTLTVSNMSPEDSSIYLCSGGVGVKNIQYFGAGTRLSVL.

The chain links TRBV28 to TRBJ2-4; 7 nucleotides agree with TRBD1. V was clipped by 8 bases and J by 10 bases; unmatched bases: 5. This CDR3 is 11 amino acids long. In germline, CDR1 is MDHEN, CDR2 SYDVKM. In DNA form, the CDR3 reads TGTGCCAGCTCTGCCAGGGGGATTCAGTACTTC. Protein: CASSARGIQYF.

The chain joins TRBV5-4 to TRBJ2-7; 10 bases agree with TRBD2. The CDR3 is made up of 15 amino acids. J was trimmed by 2 bases and V by 4 bases; bases with no gene match: 6. Per the germline V gene, CDR1 is SGHNT and CDR2 is YYREEE (reference sequence). The CDR3 DNA follows: TGTGCCAGCAGCCGACTACTAGCGGGACCCTACGAGCAGTACTTC. Protein product: CASSRLLAGPYEQYF. Complete variable domain (other parts from reference TRBV5-4 and TRBJ2-7): ETGVTQSPTHLIKTRGQQVTLRCSSQSGHNTVSWYQQALGQGPQFIFQYYREEENGRGNFPPRFSGLQFPNYSSELNVNALELDDSALYLCASSRLLAGPYEQYFGPGTRLTVT.

Remarks on this clone: A junction boundary mismatches the germline segment, possibly from a read error. The gene calls are TRBV9 and TRBJ1-4; D gene uncertain. The CDR3 loop spans 17 amino acids. The V gene's germline CDR1 is SGDLS and CDR2 YYNGEE. The CDR3 region is CASIVPGLRRAWEKLFF. The CDR3 nucleotides read TGTGCCAGCATCGTACCTGGGTTGCGGCGGGCCTGGGAAAAACTGTTTTTT.

This clone was counted a single time. The chain combines TRBV7-9 with TRBJ2-2; 15 positions match TRBD2. The junction had 10 bases not matched to a gene; V was cut back by 5 bases and J by 6 bases. The CDR3 spans 18 residues. Germline V lookup: CDR1 SEHNR, CDR2 FQNEAQ (reference sequence). The CDR3 DNA reads TGTGCCAGCAGCCCACCGGGACTAGCGGGAGGATGGGCCGGGGAGCTGTTTTTT. It translates to CASSPPGLAGGWAGELFF. The full variable domain, in which reference TRBV7-9 and TRBJ2-2 provide the parts outside the CDR3, is DTGVSQNPRHKITKRGQNVTFRCDPISEHNRLYWYRQTLGQGPEFLTYFQNEAQLEKSRLLSDRFSAERPKGSFSTLEIQRTEQGDSAMYLCASSPPGLAGGWAGELFFGEGSRLTVL.

The chain carries TRBV9 and TRBJ2-5; TRBD2 matches at 7 bases. V lost 0 bases and J lost 4; bases outside the gene matches: 6. In germline, CDR1 is SGDLS, CDR2 YYNGEE. This CDR3 is 15 amino acids long. CDR3 DNA: TGTGCCAGCAGCGTAGCGTGGGGGGGACGAGAGACCCAGTACTTC. It codes for CASSVAWGGRETQYF.

CDR3 sequence (DNA): TGTGCCAGCAGCGTAGTGCTGACAGGGAACACTGAAGCTTTCTTT. This gives the protein CASSVVLTGNTEAFF. This chain links TRBV9 with TRBJ1-1; the D gene is possibly TRBD1 (6 bases). Germline lookup yields CDR1 SGDLS and CDR2 YYNGEE. V dropped 0 bases and J dropped 1 base, with 10 bases sitting between them. This CDR3 is 15 amino acids long.

This chain uses TRBV9 with TRBJ2-2, with 11 bases matching TRBD2. This CDR3 contains 17 residues. J gave up 8 bases and V 4 bases, and 13 bases lay outside the gene matches. CDR1 and CDR2 (germline): SGDLS, YYNGEE. The CDR3 is CASSIKLAGVNMGELFF. CDR3 bases: TGTGCCAGCAGCATCAAACTAGCGGGAGTCAATATGGGGGAGCTGTTTTTT.

The chain joins TRBV28 to TRBJ2-3; 11 positions match TRBD2. Germline CDR1 and CDR2: MDHEN and SYDVKM. The CDR3 is 16 residues long. The V gene end was trimmed by 5 bases and the J gene end by 6 bases; junction bases not matched to a gene: 10. As DNA, the CDR3 is TGTGCCAGCAGTCCATTTAGCGGGAGGGCGGGGGATACGCAGTATTTT. It specifies CASSPFSGRAGDTQYF. The full variable domain, completed using reference TRBV28 and TRBJ2-3, is DVKVTQSSRYLVKRTGEKVFLECVQDMDHENMFWYRQDPGLGLRLIYFSYDVKMKEKGDIPEGYSVSREKKERFSLILESASTNQTSMYLCASSPFSGRAGDTQYFGPGTRLTVL.

The chain carries TRBV10-1 and TRBJ1-5; 12 bases line up with TRBD1. The CDR3 runs 18 residues. Germline CDR1 WNHNN, CDR2 SYGVQD (reference sequence). The V segment lost 8 bases and the J segment 1 base; nucleotides outside the gene matches: 12. CDR3 in amino acids: CASGDRDRGLRSNQPQHF. The CDR3 DNA is TGCGCCAGCGGAGACCGGGACAGGGGGCTTAGGAGCAATCAGCCCCAGCATTTT.

The rearrangement links TRBV18 to TRBJ1-2, with D unclear. Trimming shortened V by 2 bases and J by 3 bases, and 10 bases separated the two germline ends. There are 14 residues in the CDR3. Germline assignment: CDR1 KGHSH and CDR2 LQKENI. CDR3 protein: CASSPSQLDYGYTF. In nucleotides, the CDR3 is TGTGCCAGCTCACCATCCCAGTTGGACTATGGCTACACCTTC. The whole variable domain, filled in from reference TRBV18 and TRBJ1-2, reads NAGVMQNPRHLVRRRGQEARLRCSPMKGHSHVYWYRQLPEEGLKFMVYLQKENIIDESGMPKERFSAEFPKEGPSILRIQQVVRGDSAAYFCASSPSQLDYGYTFGSGTRLTVV.

The sample holds a few counts of this clone. The chain recombines TRBV25-1 with TRBJ1-2; perhaps TRBD1 as D (5 bases). The germline V gene encodes CDR1 MGHDK and CDR2 SYGVNS. Trimming removed 2 bases from V and 6 bases from J, with 16 bases in between. CDR3 length: 15 amino acids. The CDR3 nucleotides are TGTGCCAGCAGTGAAGTCCAAGGGCAGGGCAATGGCTACACCTTC. Protein product: CASSEVQGQGNGYTF.

The chain joins TRBV27 to TRBJ2-5, with D maybe TRBD2 (6 bases). This CDR3 comprises 15 residues. The V end was cut by 5 bases, the J end by 5 bases, with 18 bases between. Germline CDR1 MNHEY, CDR2 SMNVEV (reference sequence). CDR3 bases: TGTGCCAGCAGTCCCCGGGACTTCCGTATGGAGACCCAGTACTTC. It yields the protein CASSPRDFRMETQYF.

This clone was recorded only once. Other DNA variants within this sample encode the same CDR3. The rearrangement links TRBV7-2 to TRBJ1-5, with D maybe TRBD1 (5 bases). The CDR3 has 13 residues. CDR1 and CDR2 from the germline V gene are SGHTA and FQGNSA. V dropped 5 bases and J dropped 2 bases, with 7 bases sitting between them. CDR3 in amino acids: CASSPGGNQPQHF. The CDR3 nucleotides are TGTGCCAGCAGCCCGGGGGGCAATCAGCCCCAGCATTTT.

The V gene is TRBV30, the J gene TRBJ2-1; 9 bases are a match to TRBD2. The CDR3 extends over 16 amino acids. Germline lookup yields CDR1 GTSNPN and CDR2 SVGIG (reference sequence). The ends lost 1 base at V and 0 bases at J; junction bases unmatched: 4. The CDR3 DNA reads as TGTGCCTGGAGTGGGACTAGCGCTAGCTCCTACAATGAGCAGTTCTTC. It specifies CAWSGTSASSYNEQFF.

The gene calls are TRBV15 and TRBJ2-5, with 12 bases identical to TRBD2. V trimming: 6 bases; J trimming: 5 bases; junction bases outside the gene matches: 13. The CDR3 loop spans 17 amino acids. Germline V gives CDR1 LNHNV, CDR2 YYDKDF (reference sequence). The chain's CDR3 is CATRGGASGRAGETQYF. The CDR3 nucleotides are TGTGCCACCAGGGGAGGGGCTAGCGGGAGGGCAGGGGAGACCCAGTACTTC.

V usage is TRBV10-3 and J usage is TRBJ2-7; D possibly corresponds to TRBD1 (5 bases). V was pared by 0 bases and J by 6 bases, with 6 bases between. Germline CDR1 ENHRY, CDR2 SYGVKD. The CDR3 length is 12 residues. The CDR3 sequence is CAISESTAEQYF. CDR3 coding DNA: TGTGCCATCAGTGAGTCGACAGCCGAGCAGTACTTC.

J is TRBJ1-2 and V is TRBV27, with a weak D call TRBD1 (6 bases). From germline, CDR1 is MNHEY and CDR2 SMNVEV (reference sequence). The CDR3 runs 14 residues. Trimming stripped 6 bases from V and 6 bases from J, with 17 bases between. CDR3 residues: CASRTYRETNGYTF. CDR3 nucleotides: TGTGCCAGCAGAACTTACAGGGAGACAAATGGCTACACCTTC.

V usage is TRBV6-6 and J usage is TRBJ1-1; D gene unclear. V shed 0 bases and J shed 1 base, with 6 bases lying between them. This CDR3 spans 14 amino acids. Germline-derived CDR1 and CDR2 are MNHNY and SVGAGI (reference sequence). This chain's CDR3 is CASSYSRGNTEAFF. The CDR3 DNA follows: TGTGCCAGCAGTTACTCGAGAGGGAACACTGAAGCTTTCTTT.

In nucleotides, the CDR3 is TGTGCCAGCAGCGTAGCAGCCCGCACAGGAGGGACAGATACGCAGTATTTT. Translation: CASSVAARTGGTDTQYF. This chain connects TRBV9 to TRBJ2-3; weak D call: TRBD2 (6 bases). This CDR3 is 17 amino acids long. V lost 0 bases, J lost 3 bases, and 17 bases lay in between. The germline CDR1 and CDR2 sequences are SGDLS and YYNGEE.

A remark on this clone: The sample contains more than one DNA sequence encoding this CDR3. The gene calls are TRBV7-2 and TRBJ2-1; D ambiguous. The CDR3 spans 13 residues. Trimming cost V 1 base and J 8 bases, with 9 bases left between them. The germline gives CDR1 SGHTA, CDR2 FQGNSA. The DNA for the CDR3 is TGTGCCAGCAGCTTAGTAGCTAGTCATGAGCAGTTCTTC. It specifies CASSLVASHEQFF.